These T cell receptor beta chains were read from a single sample in a study of T cell responses to AZD1222 COVID-19 vaccine. Only in-frame clones appear in the TCRdb table, and some are missing; sequencing was by immunoSEQ multiplex PCR. This table has roughly 150,000 clones, approximately 94% appearing once. The sequencing used peripheral blood, collected on day 0 of AZD1222 vaccination. These receptor sequences come from an adult in good health. Both conserved end residues are part of each CDR3. Each record gives: V gene, clone size, D gene, J gene, CDR3 protein, CDR3 DNA. The D gene is left open where the match is weak. Clone size, where shown, is once, few, many, or a class for clones that have expanded.

V gene: TRBV14; clone size: .; D gene: TRBD1; J gene: TRBJ1-1; CDR3 protein: CASSQDGTGGTEAFF; CDR3 DNA: TGTGCCAGCAGCCAAGATGGGACAGGGGGAACTGAAGCTTTCTTT
V gene: TRBV2; clone size: .; D gene: .; J gene: TRBJ1-1; CDR3 protein: CASSDEWNTEAFF; CDR3 DNA: TGTGCCAGCAGTGATGAGTGGAACACTGAAGCTTTCTTT
V gene: TRBV2; clone size: .; D gene: TRBD1; J gene: TRBJ1-1; CDR3 protein: CASRMWPFDRGALGMNTEAFF; CDR3 DNA: TGTGCCAGCAGAATGTGGCCTTTCGACAGGGGCGCCTTGGGGATGAACACTGAAGCTTTCTTT
V gene: TRBV7-9; clone size: .; D gene: .; J gene: TRBJ1-1; CDR3 protein: CASSLPTTDNTEAFF; CDR3 DNA: TGTGCCAGCAGCTTACCAACGACCGACAACACTGAAGCTTTCTTT
V gene: TRBV4-1; clone size: .; D gene: TRBD1; J gene: TRBJ1-2; CDR3 protein: CASSQADRLNYGYTF; CDR3 DNA: TGCGCCAGCAGCCAAGCGGACAGGCTCAACTATGGCTACACCTTC
V gene: TRBV5-6; clone size: .; D gene: .; J gene: TRBJ1-1; CDR3 protein: CASSLARSSMNTEAFF; CDR3 DNA: TGTGCCAGCAGCTTGGCCAGGTCTTCCATGAACACTGAAGCTTTCTTT
V gene: TRBV6-5; clone size: .; D gene: .; J gene: TRBJ1-2; CDR3 protein: CASSYGGQSAGYTF; CDR3 DNA: TGTGCCAGCAGTTACGGGGGGCAGAGCGCTGGCTACACCTTC
V gene: TRBV9; clone size: .; D gene: .; J gene: TRBJ2-5; CDR3 protein: CASSGSGGIQETQYF; CDR3 DNA: TGTGCCAGCAGCGGATCTGGTGGGATACAAGAGACCCAGTACTTC
V gene: TRBV19; clone size: .; D gene: TRBD1; J gene: TRBJ1-2; CDR3 protein: CAPPPGQGALGYTF; CDR3 DNA: TGTGCCCCTCCACCGGGGCAGGGGGCGCTTGGCTACACCTTC
V gene: TRBV7-9; clone size: .; D gene: .; J gene: TRBJ1-2; CDR3 protein: CASSSPVAGRFYYTF; CDR3 DNA: TGTGCCAGCAGCTCCCCCGTAGCTGGCAGGTTTTACTACACCTTC
V gene: TRBV5-5; clone size: .; D gene: .; J gene: TRBJ2-1; CDR3 protein: CASSTEGNEQFF; CDR3 DNA: TGTGCCAGCAGCACCGAGGGGAATGAGCAGTTCTTC
V gene: TRBV29-1; clone size: .; D gene: TRBD1; J gene: TRBJ2-7; CDR3 protein: CSVADRAVYEQYF; CDR3 DNA: TGCAGCGTCGCGGACAGGGCGGTCTACGAGCAGTACTTC
V gene: TRBV16; clone size: .; D gene: .; J gene: TRBJ2-3; CDR3 protein: CASSPIDQLTDTQYF; CDR3 DNA: TGTGCCAGCAGCCCCATAGATCAGCTCACAGATACGCAGTATTTT
V gene: TRBV2; clone size: once; D gene: TRBD1; J gene: TRBJ1-1; CDR3 protein: CASIVTGRFTEAFF; CDR3 DNA: TGTGCCAGCATAGTGACAGGGCGCTTCACTGAAGCTTTCTTT
V gene: TRBV27; clone size: once; D gene: .; J gene: TRBJ2-1; CDR3 protein: CASSLNPGDDEQFF; CDR3 DNA: TGTGCCAGCAGTCTTAACCCGGGGGACGATGAGCAGTTCTTC
V gene: TRBV10-3; clone size: .; D gene: .; J gene: TRBJ2-7; CDR3 protein: CAISESEGSSYEQYF; CDR3 DNA: TGTGCCATCAGTGAGTCTGAGGGGAGCTCCTACGAGCAGTACTTC
V gene: TRBV11-3; clone size: .; D gene: .; J gene: TRBJ2-7; CDR3 protein: CASSPTYDSYEQYF; CDR3 DNA: TGTGCCAGCAGCCCCACTTATGACAGCTACGAGCAGTACTTC
V gene: TRBV6-5; clone size: few; D gene: .; J gene: TRBJ2-2; CDR3 protein: CASSSPRSGPTGELFF; CDR3 DNA: TGTGCCAGCAGTTCCCCCCGGAGCGGGCCAACCGGGGAGCTGTTTTTT
V gene: TRBV6-5; clone size: .; D gene: .; J gene: TRBJ1-1; CDR3 protein: CASSYRKWTEAFF; CDR3 DNA: TGTGCCAGCAGTTACCGGAAATGGACTGAAGCTTTCTTT
V gene: TRBV3-1/TRBV3-2; clone size: .; D gene: .; J gene: TRBJ2-1; CDR3 protein: CASSQELTSYNEQFF; CDR3 DNA: TGTGCCAGCAGCCAAGAGCTAACCTCCTACAATGAGCAGTTCTTC
V gene: TRBV9; clone size: .; D gene: .; J gene: TRBJ1-3; CDR3 protein: CASSVAGSSGNTIYF; CDR3 DNA: TGTGCCAGCAGCGTAGCTGGTAGTTCTGGAAACACCATATATTTT
V gene: TRBV13; clone size: .; D gene: TRBD1; J gene: TRBJ1-2; CDR3 protein: CASSSGTGMVGYTF; CDR3 DNA: TGTGCCAGCAGCTCAGGGACAGGGATGGTTGGCTACACCTTC
V gene: TRBV29-1; clone size: .; D gene: .; J gene: TRBJ1-1; CDR3 protein: CSVSPGYGNTEAFF; CDR3 DNA: TGCAGCGTCTCCCCGGGTTACGGGAACACTGAAGCTTTCTTT
V gene: TRBV6-2/TRBV6-3; clone size: .; D gene: .; J gene: TRBJ2-5; CDR3 protein: CASSYPLYRVETQYF; CDR3 DNA: TGTGCCAGCAGTTACCCGCTCTACAGGGTTGAGACCCAGTACTTC
V gene: TRBV28; clone size: .; D gene: .; J gene: TRBJ2-3; CDR3 protein: CASSLVGSSLHTDTQYF; CDR3 DNA: TGTGCCAGCAGTTTAGTCGGTTCGAGTCTTCACACAGATACGCAGTATTTT
V gene: TRBV9; clone size: .; D gene: .; J gene: TRBJ2-1; CDR3 protein: CASSVEEGRGLFYNEQFF; CDR3 DNA: TGTGCCAGCAGCGTAGAAGAGGGGCGAGGGCTCTTCTACAATGAGCAGTTCTTC
V gene: TRBV5-1; clone size: .; D gene: .; J gene: TRBJ1-6; CDR3 protein: CVPNVGTPSSYNSPLHF; CDR3 DNA: TGCGTCCCTAACGTCGGGACCCCTAGCTCCTATAATTCACCCCTCCACTTT
V gene: TRBV2; clone size: .; D gene: .; J gene: TRBJ2-1; CDR3 protein: CAGGGRSSYNEQFF; CDR3 DNA: TGTGCCGGGGGGGGCCGGAGCTCCTACAATGAGCAGTTCTTC
V gene: TRBV7-2; clone size: .; D gene: .; J gene: TRBJ1-1; CDR3 protein: CASSLVRWDTEAFF; CDR3 DNA: TGTGCCAGCAGCTTAGTTCGCTGGGACACTGAAGCTTTCTTT
V gene: TRBV15; clone size: .; D gene: .; J gene: TRBJ1-2; CDR3 protein: CATSARTEGNYGYTF; CDR3 DNA: TGTGCCACCAGTGCGCGGACAGAAGGAAACTATGGCTACACCTTC
V gene: TRBV19; clone size: .; D gene: .; J gene: TRBJ1-6; CDR3 protein: CAASRQLSYNSPLHF; CDR3 DNA: TGTGCCGCATCACGACAGCTCTCCTATAATTCACCCCTCCACTTT
V gene: TRBV28; clone size: .; D gene: .; J gene: TRBJ2-5; CDR3 protein: CASRINLEETQYF; CDR3 DNA: TGTGCCAGCAGAATCAACCTTGAAGAGACCCAGTACTTC